Shown below are 13 T cell receptor beta chains from a single sample sequenced in a study of lymphopenia after photon versus proton radiotherapy. Sequencing was performed with immunoSEQ multiplex PCR; in TCRdb, only in-frame clones are kept and a portion is missing. The table records tens of thousands of clones, around 83% of them present only once. Specimen: peripheral blood, collected from a patient treated with photon-based radiotherapy. These TCRs come from a man between 50 and 59 years old with gastric cancer.

DNA of the CDR3: TGTGCCAGCAGCTTAGGATCCTACGAGCAGTACTTC. Its translation is CASSLGSYEQYF. The chain combines TRBV11-2 with TRBJ2-7; D gene ambiguous. Germline assignment: CDR1 SGHAT and CDR2 FQNNGV. V was clipped by 1 base and J by 1 base, with 2 bases between them. This CDR3 is built from 12 residues.

The chain carries TRBV27 and TRBJ2-3; tentatively, D is TRBD2 (6 bases). The V gene lost 10 bases and the J gene lost 0 bases, with 17 bases spanning the gap. This CDR3 has 15 amino acids. CDR1 and CDR2 (germline): MNHEY, SMNVEV (reference sequence). CDR3 in DNA: TGTGCCACCGGACCCTACGCGGGGAGCACAGATACGCAGTATTTT. Its translation: CATGPYAGSTDTQYF.

The chain couples TRBV27 to TRBJ1-1; no clear D gene. In germline, CDR1 is MNHEY, CDR2 SMNVEV (reference sequence). V was pared by 0 bases and J by 2 bases, with 10 bases between. The CDR3 totals 15 residues. CDR3 protein: CASSLSQGQNTEAFF. CDR3 nucleotides: TGTGCCAGCAGTTTATCGCAAGGGCAAAACACTGAAGCTTTCTTT.

This chain links TRBV18 with TRBJ2-7; perhaps TRBD2 as D (7 bases). CDR3 length: 18 residues. V was shortened by 1 base and J by 0 bases, with 19 bases between the two germline ends. The germline CDR1 and CDR2 sequences are KGHSH and LQKENI. CDR3 sequence (DNA): TGTGCCAGCTCACCACAGCGGGGAAGGGGGGATTTCTCCTACGAGCAGTACTTC. Encoded protein: CASSPQRGRGDFSYEQYF. The entire variable domain, with the rest obtained from reference TRBV18 and TRBJ2-7, is as follows: NAGVMQNPRHLVRRRGQEARLRCSPMKGHSHVYWYRQLPEEGLKFMVYLQKENIIDESGMPKERFSAEFPKEGPSILRIQQVVRGDSAAYFCASSPQRGRGDFSYEQYFGPGTRLTVT.

The chain uses TRBV29-1 and TRBJ2-3; perhaps TRBD1 as D (5 bases). The CDR3 length is 13 residues. V was cut by 7 bases and J by 5 bases, with 16 bases left in between. CDR1 and CDR2 from the germline V gene are SQVTM and ANQGSEA. Written as DNA, the CDR3 is TGCAGCGCCCAATTGCAGGGCGTAGATACGCAGTATTTT. It specifies CSAQLQGVDTQYF.

The chain couples TRBV7-2 to TRBJ2-7; the D gene could be TRBD1 or TRBD2 (5 bases each). Looked up from germline, CDR1 is SGHTA and CDR2 is FQGNSA. The CDR3 totals 14 residues. The germline V and J ends were trimmed by 5 bases and 6 bases, with 17 bases remaining between them. For the CDR3, the DNA is TGTGCCAGCAGCCCGAGTAGCGAGAGGGGCGAGCAGTACTTC. Protein sequence: CASSPSSERGEQYF. The full variable domain, in which reference TRBV7-2 and TRBJ2-7 provide the parts outside the CDR3, is GAGVSQSPSNKVTEKGKDVELRCDPISGHTALYWYRQSLGQGLEFLIYFQGNSAPDKSGLPSDRFSAERTGGSVSTLTIQRTQQEDSAVYLCASSPSSERGEQYFGPGTRLTVT.

This rearrangement joins TRBV4-3 to TRBJ2-3; D is possibly TRBD2 (6 bases). The CDR3 contains 16 residues. V gave up 4 bases and J gave up 5 bases, with 19 bases separating them. The V gene's germline CDR1 is LGHNA and CDR2 YSLEER. The CDR3 region is CASSREAGHSGDTQYF. CDR3 DNA sequence: TGCGCCAGCAGCCGTGAAGCGGGCCACTCGGGAGATACGCAGTATTTT.

The CDR3: CASSLAPQGANEKLFF. CDR3 DNA: TGCGCCAGCAGCTTGGCCCCCCAGGGTGCTAATGAAAAACTGTTTTTT. The rearrangement joins TRBV5-1 to TRBJ1-4; a possible D gene is TRBD1 (5 bases). This CDR3 is built from 16 residues. The V end lost 0 bases, the J end lost 3 bases, and 12 bases lay between the germline ends. Germline-derived CDR1 and CDR2 are SGHRS and YFSETQ.

The rearrangement joins TRBV18 to TRBJ2-3, with a weak D call TRBD1 (7 bases). The CDR3 has 16 residues. The V end was cut by 3 bases, the J end by 3 bases, with 16 bases between. Germline V CDR1 and CDR2: KGHSH, LQKENI. The CDR3 region is CASSPLRQGGTDTQYF. The CDR3 bases are TGTGCCAGCTCACCTCTTCGGCAGGGGGGAACAGATACGCAGTATTTT.

This clone is a singleton in its sample. The chain employs TRBV27 and TRBJ2-2; D is unclear. The ends were cut back, 2 bases at V and 4 bases at J, with 8 bases in the middle. The CDR3 sequence is 14 residues long. Germline CDR1 reads MNHEY; CDR2 reads SMNVEV (reference sequence). The CDR3 loop is CASSLMASTGELFF. DNA of the CDR3: TGTGCCAGCAGTTTAATGGCCTCCACCGGGGAGCTGTTTTTT.

This clone has a single count. The chain has TRBV5-5 and TRBJ1-1, with a tentative D call TRBD1 (5 bases). The V gene lost 4 bases and the J gene lost 1 base, with 17 bases spanning the gap. This CDR3 is built from 16 residues. CDR1 and CDR2 from the germline V gene are SGHKS and YYEKEE (reference sequence). For the CDR3, the DNA is TGTGCCAGCAGCCCACACGGTGTCGACAGGAACACTGAAGCTTTCTTT. Translation gives CASSPHGVDRNTEAFF.

CDR3 residues: CASSQGSKGISGEKLFF. The DNA for the CDR3 is TGCGCCAGCAGCCAAGGTTCTAAAGGGATATCTGGTGAAAAACTGTTTTTT. The J gene is TRBJ1-4, the V gene TRBV4-1, with unresolved D. Germline CDR1 reads MGHRA; CDR2 reads YSYEKL. V shed 1 base and J shed 7 bases, with 19 bases lying between them. This CDR3 has 17 amino acids.

This chain uses TRBV4-1 with TRBJ1-4; maybe TRBD1 (6 bases). Germline V lookup: CDR1 MGHRA, CDR2 YSYEKL. The CDR3 is made up of 13 amino acids. V was shortened by 4 bases and J by 8 bases, with 11 bases between the two germline ends. CDR3: CASSLGRGEKLFF. DNA of the CDR3: TGCGCCAGCAGCCTCGGCAGGGGAGAAAAACTGTTTTTT.